The 28 T cell receptor beta chains below all came from one sample that was sequenced in a study of blood T cell repertoires in COVID-19. TCRdb's table, derived via immunoSEQ multiplex PCR, lists solely in-frame clones and lacks some. Found here are roughly 280,000 clones, roughly 90% of them singletons; the top ten hold about 2.2%. The source material was peripheral blood. These TCRs come from a woman in her 50s who had recovered from COVID-19.

This chain connects TRBV6-5 to TRBJ2-7; 11 positions match TRBD1. The germline CDR1 and CDR2 sequences are MNHEY and SVGAGI. The CDR3 spans 15 residues. The V segment lost 6 bases and the J segment 3 bases; nucleotides outside the gene matches: 7. CDR3 in amino acids: CASSRQDRGLYEQYF. The CDR3 DNA sequence: TGTGCCAGCAGCCGCCAGGACAGGGGGCTCTACGAGCAGTACTTC.

This CDR3 reads CAITFGGGIGYTF. Written as DNA, the CDR3 is TGTGCCATCACCTTCGGGGGGGGTATAGGCTACACCTTC. The gene calls are TRBV10-3 and TRBJ1-2, with a tentative D call TRBD1 (5 bases). Germline V gene lookup returns CDR1 ENHRY and CDR2 SYGVKD. CDR3 length equals 13 residues. V was pared by 7 bases and J by 8 bases, with 17 bases between.

J is TRBJ1-1 and V is TRBV30; D call uncertain. Deletions cut 3 bases from V and 11 bases from J, with 16 bases between. The CDR3 has 12 amino acids. Germline-derived CDR1 and CDR2 are GTSNPN and SVGIG (reference sequence). The CDR3 region is CAWRLGSPEAFF. CDR3 DNA: TGTGCCTGGAGGCTTGGTAGCCCCGAGGCTTTCTTT.

Concerning this clone itself: At one boundary the junction diverges from the germline segment, which might be a read error. The rearrangement uses TRBV29-1 and TRBJ1-4, with unresolved D. CDR1 and CDR2 (germline): SQVTM, ANQGSEA. The CDR3 spans 12 residues. Written as DNA, the CDR3 is TGCAGCGTGGAAGACACAGATGAAAAACTGTTTTTT. Its protein is CSVEDTDEKLFF.

The CDR3 sequence: CASSYSGAGITYNEQFF. CDR3 DNA: TGTGCCAGCAGTTACTCGGGGGCAGGGATCACCTACAATGAGCAGTTCTTC. This chain joins TRBV6-2 or TRBV6-3 and TRBJ2-1, with D possibly matching TRBD1 (6 bases). Trimming took off 0 bases at V and 2 bases at J, with 14 bases between the two ends. Germline V gene lookup returns CDR1 MNHEY and CDR2 SVGEGT. The length of the CDR3 is 17 residues.

This clone showed up just once. The V gene is TRBV7-3, the J gene TRBJ2-1; no reliable D call. Germline V gene lookup returns CDR1 SGHTA and CDR2 FQGTGA. V was clipped by 2 bases and J by 2 bases, with 13 bases between them. The CDR3 spans 16 residues. The DNA of the CDR3 is TGTGCCAGCAGCTTATCGGCGAGCGCGGCCTACAATGAGCAGTTCTTC. Translated, it gives CASSLSASAAYNEQFF.

The chain uses TRBV27 and TRBJ1-4; 7 positions match TRBD1. The CDR3 is made up of 14 amino acids. With V trimmed by 6 bases and J by 6 bases, 7 bases remained unmatched. Looked up from germline, CDR1 is MNHEY and CDR2 is SMNVEV (reference sequence). Written as DNA, the CDR3 is TGTGCCAGCAGGGAACAGGGGAGATATGAAAAACTGTTTTTT. Residues: CASREQGRYEKLFF.

This chain uses TRBV21-1 with TRBJ2-3; TRBD1, as called in the table, went unchecked against the DNA. TRBV21-1 is noted as a pseudogene. The CDR3 has 15 residues. The CDR3, as DNA: TGTGCCAGCAGCAATAGGACAGGGTCGACAGATACGCAGTATTTT. Translation: CASSNRTGSTDTQYF.

The chain combines TRBV5-6 with TRBJ2-2, with 10 bases identical to TRBD1. The germline V gene has CDR1 SGHDT and CDR2 YYEEEE. The length of the CDR3 is 16 residues. Trimming removed 2 bases from V and 6 bases from J; junction bases left unmatched: 7. CDR3 sequence (DNA): TGTGCCAGCAGCTTTCCGGGACAGGGGCAGGCCGGGGAGCTGTTTTTT. This sequence encodes CASSFPGQGQAGELFF.

The V and J genes are TRBV5-5 and TRBJ1-2; D might be TRBD1 (6 bases). The germline gives CDR1 SGHKS, CDR2 YYEKEE (reference sequence). The length of the CDR3 is 13 residues. V shed 4 bases and J shed 2 bases, with 9 bases lying between them. CDR3: CASSRGQNYGYTF. CDR3 coding DNA: TGTGCCAGCAGCCGCGGACAGAACTATGGCTACACCTTC. Together with reference TRBV5-5 and TRBJ1-2, the CDR3 gives the full variable domain: DAGVTQSPTHLIKTRGQQVTLRCSPISGHKSVSWYQQVLGQGPQFIFQYYEKEERGRGNFPDRFSARQFPNYSSELNVNALLLGDSALYLCASSRGQNYGYTFGSGTRLTVV.

The rearrangement uses TRBV5-1 and TRBJ2-5; TRBD2 matches at 7 bases. This CDR3 comprises 15 residues. Germline CDR1 and CDR2: SGHRS and YFSETQ. V gave up 4 bases and J gave up 2 bases; unmatched junction bases: 8. The CDR3 region has the DNA TGCGCCAGCAGCGGGGCGGGAGCGAGTCAAGAGACCCAGTACTTC. It specifies CASSGAGASQETQYF.

V and J are TRBV7-3 and TRBJ1-1, with 10 bases identical to TRBD1. Per germline, CDR1 SGHTA and CDR2 FQGTGA. J gave up 3 bases and V 5 bases, and 6 bases lay outside the gene matches. The CDR3 is made up of 15 amino acids. Here the CDR3 DNA reads TGTGCCAGCAGCCCTGGGACAGGGGCATACACTGAAGCTTTCTTT. It translates to CASSPGTGAYTEAFF.

This chain connects TRBV27 to TRBJ2-3; 7 nucleotides align to TRBD2. CDR1 and CDR2 from the germline V gene are MNHEY and SMNVEV (reference sequence). There are 15 residues in the CDR3. J gave up 0 bases and V 5 bases, and 5 bases lay outside the gene matches. The CDR3 DNA reads as TGTGCCAGCAGTAGCGGGGTACTAAGCACAGATACGCAGTATTTT. Translation: CASSSGVLSTDTQYF.

The chain carries TRBV5-6 and TRBJ2-5; D gene unclear. The length of the CDR3 is 13 residues. Germline V gives CDR1 SGHDT, CDR2 YYEEEE. The germline V and J ends were trimmed by 2 bases and 0 bases, with 5 bases remaining between them. Written as DNA, the CDR3 is TGTGCCAGCAGCTTACAGTACCAAGAGACCCAGTACTTC. This codes for CASSLQYQETQYF.

The V call is TRBV5-1, the J call TRBJ1-1, with 7 bases identical to TRBD1. CDR3 length: 14 amino acids. The V gene's germline CDR1 is SGHRS and CDR2 YFSETQ. Trimming removed 4 bases from V and 0 bases from J; junction bases left unmatched: 3. The CDR3 loop is CASSGTVMNTEAFF. The CDR3 DNA sequence: TGCGCCAGCAGCGGGACAGTTATGAACACTGAAGCTTTCTTT.

J is TRBJ1-2 and V is TRBV18, with 11 nucleotides matching TRBD1. Germline V lookup: CDR1 KGHSH, CDR2 LQKENI. J lost 3 bases, V lost 7 bases, and 4 bases had no gene match. The CDR3 sequence is 14 residues long. The CDR3 region has the DNA TGTGCCAGCTACGGGACAGGGGGACACTATGGCTACACCTTC. As protein: CASYGTGGHYGYTF.

The table lists this clone with a few counts. The V and J genes are TRBV3-1 (or the pseudogene TRBV3-2) and TRBJ2-2; no definite D call. V dropped 2 bases and J dropped 4 bases, with 8 bases sitting between them. Germline CDR1 and CDR2: LGHDT and YNNKEL (reference sequence). This CDR3 has 14 residues. CDR3 DNA: TGTGCCAGCAGCCAAACGGTTATCACCGGGGAGCTGTTTTTT. As protein: CASSQTVITGELFF.

The gene calls are TRBV6-6 and TRBJ2-7; D is perhaps TRBD1 (5 bases). This CDR3 comprises 14 residues. Germline V gene lookup returns CDR1 MNHNY and CDR2 SVGAGI (reference sequence). V lost 0 bases and J 1 base, leaving 7 bases between the germline ends. This CDR3 reads CASSYSQGSYEQYF. CDR3 bases: TGTGCCAGCAGTTACTCGCAGGGATCCTACGAGCAGTACTTC.

The chain couples TRBV18 to TRBJ2-7; 7 nucleotides agree with TRBD1. This CDR3 region has 14 residues. The germline V gene encodes CDR1 KGHSH and CDR2 LQKENI. The junction had 4 bases not matched to a gene; V was cut back by 3 bases and J by 2 bases. The CDR3 is CASSPFGQAYEQYF. CDR3 sequence (DNA): TGTGCCAGCTCACCTTTCGGACAGGCCTACGAGCAGTACTTC.

The CDR3 is CASSLQSWGPGSGNEQYF. DNA for the CDR3: TGTGCCAGCAGCTTGCAATCCTGGGGTCCGGGATCCGGGAACGAGCAGTACTTC. The chain carries TRBV5-5 and TRBJ2-7, with D perhaps TRBD2 (5 bases). CDR1 SGHKS and CDR2 YYEKEE come from the germline V gene (reference sequence). This CDR3 spans 18 amino acids. The V end was cut by 1 base, the J end by 5 bases, with 25 bases between.

The V and J genes are TRBV6-1 and TRBJ2-7, with TRBD1 matching over 12 bases. CDR3 size: 16 residues. CDR1 is MNHNS, CDR2 SASEGT, per germline. J gave up 6 bases and V 3 bases, and 9 bases lay outside the gene matches. The CDR3 DNA is TGTGCCAGCAGTGACGACCGGGACAGGGGGCACGGCGAGCAGTACTTC. Amino acids: CASSDDRDRGHGEQYF.

V is TRBV11-2 and J is TRBJ1-2; TRBD1 matches 9 bases. CDR1 SGHAT and CDR2 FQNNGV come from the germline V gene. The CDR3 is 15 amino acids. The V segment lost 6 bases and the J segment 4 bases; nucleotides outside the gene matches: 9. The CDR3 sequence is CASRTTGTGSYGYTF. The CDR3 DNA reads as TGTGCCAGCAGGACAACCGGGACAGGGTCCTATGGCTACACCTTC.

V and J are TRBV11-2 and TRBJ1-5, with 9 bases matching TRBD1. Losses at the gene ends were 0 bases for V and 2 bases for J; bases not matched to a gene: 8. CDR3 length: 18 residues. The germline V gene encodes CDR1 SGHAT and CDR2 FQNNGV. The CDR3 region is CASSLDITGGTRNQPQHF. The CDR3 DNA is TGTGCCAGCAGCTTAGATATCACAGGGGGCACGCGCAATCAGCCCCAGCATTTT.

The chain is built from TRBV19 and TRBJ1-5; 7 nucleotides align to TRBD1. Germline V gives CDR1 LNHDA, CDR2 SQIVND (reference sequence). The CDR3 covers 14 residues. With V trimmed by 7 bases and J by 0 bases, 3 bases remained unmatched. In DNA, the CDR3 is TGTGCCAGTACGGGACAGACTAGCAATCAGCCCCAGCATTTT. Amino acid sequence: CASTGQTSNQPQHF. The full variable domain, rest sourced from reference TRBV19 and TRBJ1-5, is DGGITQSPKYLFRKEGQNVTLSCEQNLNHDAMYWYRQDPGQGLRLIYYSQIVNDFQKGDIAEGYSVSREKKESFPLTVTSAQKNPTAFYLCASTGQTSNQPQHFGDGTRLSIL.

The chain links TRBV6-2 or TRBV6-3 to TRBJ2-7; 7 bases agree with TRBD1. From germline, CDR1 is MNHEY and CDR2 SVGEGT. V dropped 2 bases and J dropped 2; count of bases not matched to a gene: 6. The CDR3 has 15 amino acids. CDR3 in DNA: TGTGCCAGCAGTTACCTCGGACAGGCCGCCTACGAGCAGTACTTC. It yields the protein CASSYLGQAAYEQYF.

This rearrangement joins TRBV5-6 to TRBJ2-1; 8 positions agree with TRBD2. CDR3 length equals 15 residues. The ends lost 4 bases at V and 2 bases at J; junction bases unmatched: 5. Germline CDR1 reads SGHDT; CDR2 reads YYEEEE. CDR3 sequence (DNA): TGTGCCAGCAGCCTGGCCGGGAGGGCCTACAATGAGCAGTTCTTC. Protein product: CASSLAGRAYNEQFF.

The CDR3 sequence is CASSLARFNRDLYSNQPQHF. Written as DNA, the CDR3 is TGTGCCAGCAGCTTAGCTCGTTTCAACCGGGATCTCTATAGCAATCAGCCCCAGCATTTT. This chain connects TRBV7-8 to TRBJ1-5; D remains ambiguous. From germline, CDR1 is SGHVS and CDR2 FQNEAQ. V lost 0 bases and J 0 bases, leaving 21 bases between the germline ends. The length of the CDR3 is 20 residues. Looking up the rest from reference TRBV7-8 and TRBJ1-5 gives the full variable domain: GAGVSQSPRYKVAKRGQDVALRCDPISGHVSLFWYQQALGQGPEFLTYFQNEAQLDKSGLPSDRFFAERPEGSVSTLKIQRTQQEDSAVYLCASSLARFNRDLYSNQPQHFGDGTRLSIL.

The chain couples TRBV18 to TRBJ1-6; tentatively, D is TRBD1 (5 bases). The V end was cut by 3 bases, the J end by 4 bases, with 16 bases between. The CDR3 has 17 residues. From germline, CDR1 is KGHSH and CDR2 LQKENI. CDR3: CASSPDPPGDYNSPLHF. For the CDR3, the DNA is TGTGCCAGCTCACCTGATCCCCCGGGGGATTATAATTCACCCCTCCACTTT.